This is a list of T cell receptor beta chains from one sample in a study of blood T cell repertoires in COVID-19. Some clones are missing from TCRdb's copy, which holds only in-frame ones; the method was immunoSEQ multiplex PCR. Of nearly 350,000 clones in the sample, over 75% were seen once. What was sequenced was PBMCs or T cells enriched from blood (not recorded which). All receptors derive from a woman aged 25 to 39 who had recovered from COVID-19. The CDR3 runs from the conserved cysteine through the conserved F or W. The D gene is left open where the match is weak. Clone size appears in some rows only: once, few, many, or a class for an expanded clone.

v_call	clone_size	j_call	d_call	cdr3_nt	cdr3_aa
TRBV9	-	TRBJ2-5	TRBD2	TGTGCCAGCAGCGCCGGACTAGCGGGCGTAGAAGAGACCCAGTACTTC	CASSAGLAGVEETQYF
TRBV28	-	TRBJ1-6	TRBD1	TGTGCCAGCAGACTTGACAGGGGAAAGTCACCCCTCCACTTT	CASRLDRGKSPLHF
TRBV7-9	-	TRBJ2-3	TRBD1	TGTGCCAGCAGCAAGACAGGGGACGGCACAGATACGCAGTATTTT	CASSKTGDGTDTQYF
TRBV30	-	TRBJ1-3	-	TGTGCCTGGACCAGACGGGGAGGGAGGGTTGGAAACACCATATATTTT	CAWTRRGGRVGNTIYF
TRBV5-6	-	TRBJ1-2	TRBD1	TGTGCCAGCAGCTTGCGGACCCGGACAGGGGGCTATGGCTACACCTTC	CASSLRTRTGGYGYTF
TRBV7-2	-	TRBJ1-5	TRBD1	TGTGCCAGCAGCTTAGTACAGGGGGCGGGTCAGCCCCAGCATTTT	CASSLVQGAGQPQHF
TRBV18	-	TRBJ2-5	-	TGTGCCAGCTCACCACCGCGAGGGTTCCAAGAGACCCAGTACTTC	CASSPPRGFQETQYF
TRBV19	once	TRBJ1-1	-	TGTGCCAGTAGTATACAGGCCAGGGGACACACTGAAGCTTTCTTT	CASSIQARGHTEAFF
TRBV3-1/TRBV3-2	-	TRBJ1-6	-	TGTGCCAGCAGCCAAACGGACAGCCTAAATTCACCCCTCCACTTT	CASSQTDSLNSPLHF
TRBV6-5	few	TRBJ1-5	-	TGTGCCAGCAGTCGGGGGGAGGATCAGCCCCAGCATTTT	CASSRGEDQPQHF
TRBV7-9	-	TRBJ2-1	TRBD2	TGTGCCAGCAGCCCAAGGACTAGCGGGATTTACAATGAGCAGTTCTTC	CASSPRTSGIYNEQFF
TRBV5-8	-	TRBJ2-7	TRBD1	TGTGCCAGCAGCTTGGGGGCCGGGACAGGGACATACGAGCAGTACTTC	CASSLGAGTGTYEQYF
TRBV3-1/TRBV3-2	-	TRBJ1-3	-	TGTGCCAGCAGCCGCCCCTCCCTTCAGGGATCATCTGGAAACACCATATATTTT	CASSRPSLQGSSGNTIYF
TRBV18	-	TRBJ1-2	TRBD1	TGTGCCAGTACTTCCGGGACAGACTATGGCTACACCTTC	CASTSGTDYGYTF
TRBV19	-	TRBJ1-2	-	TGTGCCAGTAGTATAGTATACAGGAGTACTAACTATGGCTACACCTTC	CASSIVYRSTNYGYTF
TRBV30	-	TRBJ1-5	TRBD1	TGTGCCTGGATCCGGGACAGGGGTAATCAGCCCCAGCATTTT	CAWIRDRGNQPQHF
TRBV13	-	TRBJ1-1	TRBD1	TGTGCCAGCAGCCAGGGGGCGCGAAACACTGAAGCTTTCTTT	CASSQGARNTEAFF
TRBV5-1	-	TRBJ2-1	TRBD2	TGCGCCAGCAGCCCAACTAGCGGCTACAATGAGCAGTTCTTC	CASSPTSGYNEQFF
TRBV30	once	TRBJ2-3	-	TGTGCCTGGAATTCAGGAGGTAGTCTCACAGATACGCAGTATTTT	CAWNSGGSLTDTQYF
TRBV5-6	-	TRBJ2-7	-	TGTGCCAGCAGCCCCCAAGGAGGAGGGTACGAGCAGTACTTC	CASSPQGGGYEQYF
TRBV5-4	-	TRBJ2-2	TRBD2	TGTGCCAGCAGTCCCGGACTAGCGGGGAACCTTAACACCGGGGAGCTGTTTTTT	CASSPGLAGNLNTGELFF
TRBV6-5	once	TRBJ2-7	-	TGTGCCAGCAGTTACTCGGGGACAAGAGCCTACGAGCAGTACTTC	CASSYSGTRAYEQYF
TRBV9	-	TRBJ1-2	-	TGTGCCAGCAGCGGGCAACGGGGATTGTTGGGCTACACCTTC	CASSGQRGLLGYTF
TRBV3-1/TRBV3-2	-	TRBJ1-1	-	TGTGCCAGCAGCCAAGATGTCCGTGGGGGGATGGCTTTCTTT	CASSQDVRGGMAFF
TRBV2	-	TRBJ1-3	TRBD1	TGTGCCAGCAGGATAGGACAGGGTGCTGGGGGAAACACCATATATTTT	CASRIGQGAGGNTIYF
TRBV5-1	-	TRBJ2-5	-	TGCGCCAGCAGCTTGGGCTCGAACTCCGTCGTCCAAGAGACCCAGTACTTC	CASSLGSNSVVQETQYF
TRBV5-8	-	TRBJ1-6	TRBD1	TGTGCCAGCAGCTTGGGGACAGGGCGGTCACCCCTCCACTTT	CASSLGTGRSPLHF
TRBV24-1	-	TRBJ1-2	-	TGTGCCACCTCCCCCTCCGTGACAGGCTATGGCTACACCTTC	CATSPSVTGYGYTF
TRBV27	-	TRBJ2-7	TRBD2	TGTGCCAGCAGCGGCGGACTAGCGGGGTGGAGGAACGAGCAGTACTTC	CASSGGLAGWRNEQYF
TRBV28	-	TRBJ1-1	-	TGTGCCAGCAGTTCTGGCCAGGGCCATTACACTGAAGCTTTCTTT	CASSSGQGHYTEAFF
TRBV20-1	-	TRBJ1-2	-	TGCAGTGCTAGTCCCTTACGAGGAGGCTACACCTTC	CSASPLRGGYTF
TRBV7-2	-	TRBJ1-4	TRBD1	TGTGCCAGCAGCCCGCGGACAGGGGGCAATGAAAAACTGTTTTTT	CASSPRTGGNEKLFF
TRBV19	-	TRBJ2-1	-	TGTGCCAGTAGTATAGTGGCGGAGGGTGAGCAGTTCTTC	CASSIVAEGEQFF
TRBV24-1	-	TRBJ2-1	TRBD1	TGTGCCACCAGTGACACGGGACAGTACAATGAGCAGTTCTTC	CATSDTGQYNEQFF
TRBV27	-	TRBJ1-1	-	TGTGCCAGCAGACGAGGGGGGAACACTGAAGCTTTCTTT	CASRRGGNTEAFF
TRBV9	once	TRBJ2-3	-	TGTGCCAGCAGCGTAGCTCCCCTAGCATCTGGCACAGATACGCAGTATTTT	CASSVAPLASGTDTQYF
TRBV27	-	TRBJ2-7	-	TGTGCCAGCAGTTTAGGTGAGCCGCGTCAGGGTTTCGAGCAGTACTTC	CASSLGEPRQGFEQYF
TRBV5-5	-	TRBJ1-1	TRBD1	TGTGCCAGCAGCCCCGCTGGGCAGGGGGCGCGGGATTGGAGAAGGACTGAAGCTTTCTTT	CASSPAGQGARDWRRTEAFF
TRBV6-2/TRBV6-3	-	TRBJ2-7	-	TGTGCCAGCAGTTACGGTCTGAGGGCCGAGCAGTACTTC	CASSYGLRAEQYF
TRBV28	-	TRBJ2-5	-	TGTGCCAGCAGTTTGCGCGGGACGGAGACCCAGTACTTC	CASSLRGTETQYF